This paragraph covers one T cell receptor (beta chain) sequence. The antigen is unknown. The protocol was immunoSEQ multiplex PCR, while the TCRdb copy is restricted to in-frame clones and leaves out a portion. This sample has more than 65,000 clones; around 83% occur once, and the top ten carry roughly a sixth. This sample stems from a study of OX40 agonist ivuxolimab in advanced cancers. Across the study: Averaging approximately 60 years in age, with a range of roughly 20 to 80, the cohort was more than 75% male. Among those treated, three patients had partial responses, one with hepatocellular carcinoma and two with cutaneous melanoma. General study findings and limits: More expanded clones were seen, on average, in CD8+ T cells than in CD4+. At 0.1 to 3.0 mg/kg, clonal expansion of CD4+ and CD8+ blood T cells had occurred by week 6.

The CDR3 sequence is 13 residues long. V was shortened by 3 bases and J by 3 bases, with 8 bases between the two germline ends. Germline V gene sequence: CDR1 SEHNR, CDR2 FQNEAQ (reference sequence). Source: CD4+ or CD8+ T cells sorted from blood, taken in a trial of the OX40 agonist ivuxolimab. The chain combines TRBV7-9 with TRBJ1-1, with D unclear. The clonotype comes from an adult with an advanced solid tumor such as melanoma, head and neck, liver or kidney cancer. For the CDR3, the DNA is TGTGCCAGCAGCTTTCCAGCTGACACTGAAGCTTTCTTT. Translation: CASSFPADTEAFF.